The 24 T cell receptor beta chains presented below share a single source sample, sequenced in a study of blood T cell repertoires in COVID-19. This table comes from immunoSEQ multiplex PCR, and its TCRdb copy is limited to in-frame clones, with some not included. The sample shows more than 250,000 clones, about 88% of them seen only once. Sequenced input: peripheral blood. Receptors were obtained from a man aged 18 to 29 with active or convalescent COVID-19.

The rearrangement joins TRBV5-6 to TRBJ1-1, with D unresolved. Trimming left V 4 bases short and J 8 bases short, with 18 bases between. Germline values: CDR1 SGHDT, CDR2 YYEEEE. The CDR3 extends over 14 amino acids. Written as DNA, the CDR3 is TGTGCCAGCAGCCTTTATACAGCTACTCTCGAAGCTTTCTTT. It codes for CASSLYTATLEAFF.

The chain links TRBV5-4 to TRBJ2-1, with 13 bases lining up with TRBD2. Germline V gene data show CDR1 as SGHNT and CDR2 as YYREEE (reference sequence). J was trimmed by 0 bases and V by 4 bases; bases with no gene match: 4. The CDR3 loop spans 17 amino acids. CDR3 sequence reads: CASSRLAGGSSYNEQFF. The CDR3 DNA reads TGTGCCAGCAGCCGACTAGCGGGAGGTAGCTCCTACAATGAGCAGTTCTTC.

V and J are TRBV3-1 (or the pseudogene TRBV3-2) and TRBJ2-7, with D perhaps matching TRBD2 (5 bases). Trimming took 4 bases from V and 2 from J, leaving 9 bases between them. The CDR3 extends over 13 amino acids. Germline-derived CDR1 and CDR2 are LGHDT and YNNKEL (reference sequence). The CDR3 loop reads CASSPSQPYEQYF. In nucleotides, the CDR3 is TGTGCCAGCAGCCCTAGCCAACCCTACGAGCAGTACTTC.

The chain uses TRBV7-8 and TRBJ1-3; possible D gene TRBD1, 5 bases. Trimming removed 1 base at V and 0 bases at J, with 7 bases between. The CDR3 is 15 amino acids. CDR1 is SGHVS and CDR2 is FQNEAQ in the germline V gene. This CDR3 reads CASSLDDSSGNTIYF. In DNA form, the CDR3 reads TGTGCCAGCAGCTTAGATGACAGCTCTGGAAACACCATATATTTT.

The J gene is TRBJ1-6, the V gene TRBV7-2; D is unresolved. The germline V and J ends were trimmed by 2 bases and 7 bases, with 15 bases remaining between them. The CDR3 is 16 amino acids. Germline CDR1 reads SGHTA; CDR2 reads FQGNSA. The CDR3 loop is CASSLISGPSNSPLHF. CDR3 coding DNA: TGTGCCAGCAGCTTAATCTCGGGTCCCTCGAATTCACCCCTCCACTTT.

This clone has a single count. This chain uses TRBV5-1 with TRBJ2-3, with a possible D match to TRBD2 (7 bases). The V gene lost 6 bases and the J gene lost 3 bases, with 20 bases spanning the gap. The germline CDR1 and CDR2 sequences are SGHRS and YFSETQ. This CDR3 has 16 amino acids. The CDR3 DNA reads as TGCGCCAGCACGCATTCTTCGCGGGGGCCTACAGATACGCAGTATTTT. Amino acids: CASTHSSRGPTDTQYF.

The gene calls are TRBV28 and TRBJ1-4, with a tentative D call TRBD1 (5 bases). Germline loops: CDR1 MDHEN, CDR2 SYDVKM. Trimming left V 1 base short and J 6 bases short, with 15 bases between. CDR3 length: 16 amino acids. The CDR3 DNA sequence: TGTGCCAGCAGTTTATACCCTCAGGGTGTTTATGAAAAACTGTTTTTT. Protein sequence: CASSLYPQGVYEKLFF.

V gene TRBV5-6 combines with J gene TRBJ2-5, with 8 bases fitting TRBD1. After removal of 6 bases from V and 2 bases from J, the junction contained 12 bases not matched to a gene. Germline-derived CDR1 and CDR2 are SGHDT and YYEEEE. This CDR3 region has 16 residues. CDR3 in amino acids: CASIAGGGRAQETQYF. The CDR3 nucleotides are TGTGCCAGCATTGCAGGGGGCGGCAGGGCACAAGAGACCCAGTACTTC.

The chain uses TRBV5-1 and TRBJ2-3, with 10 bases matching TRBD1. Per germline, CDR1 SGHRS and CDR2 YFSETQ. After removal of 6 bases from V and 3 bases from J, the junction contained 4 bases not matched to a gene. This CDR3 is 14 amino acids long. CDR3 loop: CASNWDRGTDTQYF. The CDR3 bases are TGCGCCAGCAATTGGGACAGGGGTACAGATACGCAGTATTTT. Using reference TRBV5-1 and TRBJ2-3 for the parts outside the CDR3, the full variable domain is KAGVTQTPRYLIKTRGQQVTLSCSPISGHRSVSWYQQTPGQGLQFLFEYFSETQRNKGNFPGRFSGRQFSNSRSEMNVSTLELGDSALYLCASNWDRGTDTQYFGPGTRLTVL.

The chain uses TRBV2 and TRBJ2-5; tentative D call: TRBD2 (5 bases). CDR3 size: 12 residues. The V gene lost 2 bases and the J gene lost 7 bases, with 8 bases spanning the gap. Germline assignment: CDR1 SNHLY and CDR2 FYNNEI. CDR3 DNA sequence: TGTGCCAGCAGTGAACGTGAGGGGACCCAGTACTTC. This sequence encodes CASSEREGTQYF.

This rearrangement joins TRBV29-1 to TRBJ1-2; TRBD1 might be the D (6 bases). The V gene lost 6 bases and the J gene lost 4 bases, with 9 bases spanning the gap. This CDR3 region has 11 residues. Germline CDR1 and CDR2: SQVTM and ANQGSEA. The CDR3 sequence is CSVADSYGYTF. DNA of the CDR3: TGCAGCGTCGCGGACAGCTATGGCTACACCTTC.

The chain carries TRBV29-1 and TRBJ1-1; 9 bases line up with TRBD1. Trimming at V came to 7 bases and at J to 4 bases, leaving 7 bases not matched to a gene. This CDR3 region has 13 residues. Per germline, CDR1 SQVTM and CDR2 ANQGSEA. Here the CDR3 DNA reads TGCAGCGGGACTGGGGACAGGGCCACTGAAGCTTTCTTT. Encoded protein: CSGTGDRATEAFF. Full variable domain (missing parts from reference TRBV29-1 and TRBJ1-1): SAVISQKPSRDICQRGTSLTIQCQVDSQVTMMFWYRQQPGQSLTLIATANQGSEATYESGFVIDKFPISRPNLTFSTLTVSNMSPEDSSIYLCSGTGDRATEAFFGQGTRLTVV.

The chain carries TRBV19 and TRBJ1-6; no definite D call. Germline V gene lookup returns CDR1 LNHDA and CDR2 SQIVND (reference sequence). The CDR3 runs to 13 residues. Trimming pared 8 bases from V and 0 bases from J, leaving 5 bases between. As DNA, the CDR3 is TGTGCCAGTTCGGGCTCCTATAATTCACCCCTCCACTTT. It encodes CASSGSYNSPLHF.

The chain is built from TRBV18 and TRBJ1-4, with D unclear. V lost 1 base and J 0 bases, leaving 12 bases between the germline ends. Germline values: CDR1 KGHSH, CDR2 LQKENI. The CDR3 runs 17 residues. The CDR3, as DNA: TGTGCCAGCTCACCACGGGCCCTGGGCTCAACTAATGAAAAACTGTTTTTT. This gives the protein CASSPRALGSTNEKLFF.

This rearrangement joins TRBV6-5 to TRBJ1-2; a possible D gene is TRBD1 (6 bases). Looked up from germline, CDR1 is MNHEY and CDR2 is SVGAGI. The CDR3 runs 12 residues. Trimming took off 11 bases at V and 4 bases at J, with 14 bases between the two ends. CDR3 sequence: CAGGADTYGYTF. CDR3 DNA: TGTGCCGGGGGGGCGGATACCTATGGCTACACCTTC.

The CDR3 spells CASSSDRGNQPQHF. For the CDR3, the DNA is TGTGCCAGCAGCTCTGACAGGGGCAATCAGCCCCAGCATTTT. This chain connects TRBV27 to TRBJ1-5; 7 bases are shared with TRBD1. The CDR3 consists of 14 residues. Per germline, CDR1 MNHEY and CDR2 SMNVEV (reference sequence). V shed 6 bases and J 2 bases; nucleotides not matched to a gene: 4.

This rearrangement joins TRBV2 to TRBJ1-6; no clear D gene. Germline CDR1 is SNHLY and CDR2 is FYNNEI. Deletions cut 6 bases from V and 6 bases from J, with 9 bases between. The CDR3 is 13 residues long. CDR3 sequence: CASRWGANSPLHF. Here the CDR3 DNA reads TGTGCCAGCAGATGGGGAGCTAATTCACCCCTCCACTTT. Looking up the rest from reference TRBV2 and TRBJ1-6 gives the full variable domain: EPEVTQTPSHQVTQMGQEVILRCVPISNHLYFYWYRQILGQKVEFLVSFYNNEISEKSEIFDDQFSVERPDGSNFTLKIRSTKLEDSAMYFCASRWGANSPLHFGNGTRLTVT.

The chain recombines TRBV28 with TRBJ1-5, with D perhaps TRBD1 (6 bases). V lost 6 bases to trimming and J lost 4 bases, with 19 bases between them. Germline V lookup: CDR1 MDHEN, CDR2 SYDVKM. The CDR3 extends over 16 amino acids. In DNA, the CDR3 is TGTGCCAGCAGCTTGGCGACAGGCGGAGAGAATCAGCCCCAGCATTTT. It codes for CASSLATGGENQPQHF. Supplemented by reference TRBV28 and TRBJ1-5, the full variable domain reads DVKVTQSSRYLVKRTGEKVFLECVQDMDHENMFWYRQDPGLGLRLIYFSYDVKMKEKGDIPEGYSVSREKKERFSLILESASTNQTSMYLCASSLATGGENQPQHFGDGTRLSIL.

The genes are TRBV12-2 and TRBJ1-3; the D call in the table, TRBD1, was not verified against the DNA. TRBV12-2 constitutes a pseudogene. The CDR3 runs to 21 residues. In nucleotides, the CDR3 is TGTGCAAGTCGCTTAGTATCTCTGGGAACAGGACCCCGTTGCTCTGGAAACACCATATATTTT. It encodes CASRLVSLGTGPRCSGNTIYF.

The chain combines TRBV18 with TRBJ2-7; TRBD2 agrees at 14 bases. Germline CDR1 and CDR2: KGHSH and LQKENI. The CDR3 spans 17 residues. The junction had 5 bases not matched to a gene; V was cut back by 2 bases and J by 2 bases. The CDR3 loop reads CASSPEGLAGVPYEQYF. In nucleotides, the CDR3 is TGTGCCAGCTCACCAGAGGGACTAGCGGGAGTTCCCTACGAGCAGTACTTC.

The chain recombines TRBV9 with TRBJ1-3; tentative D call: TRBD1 (5 bases). V was shortened by 0 bases and J by 4 bases, with 11 bases between the two germline ends. Germline loops: CDR1 SGDLS, CDR2 YYNGEE. The CDR3 runs 15 residues. The CDR3 DNA reads TGTGCCAGCAGCGTAGGAGGCGACAGCGGAAACACCATATATTTT. It yields the protein CASSVGGDSGNTIYF.

Points on this clone: Other DNA sequences in the same sample also yield this CDR3. The V gene is TRBV7-9, the J gene TRBJ1-2, with D perhaps TRBD1 (5 bases). Germline loops: CDR1 SEHNR, CDR2 FQNEAQ (reference sequence). This CDR3 region has 13 residues. Trimming shortened V by 2 bases and J by 8 bases, and 12 bases separated the two germline ends. In DNA form, the CDR3 reads TGTGCCAGCAGCTTACAGGGTACCTACGGCTACACCTTC. It yields the protein CASSLQGTYGYTF.

The V gene is TRBV10-3, the J gene TRBJ2-7; possibly TRBD1 for D (5 bases). Trimming removed 10 bases at V and 3 bases at J, with 16 bases between. CDR1 and CDR2 from the germline V gene are ENHRY and SYGVKD. CDR3 length: 13 amino acids. The CDR3 here is CASRHQQGYEQYF. The CDR3 DNA sequence: TGTGCCAGCCGACATCAGCAGGGCTACGAGCAGTACTTC.

This clone was seen a few times. Other DNA sequences in this specimen translate into the identical CDR3. The rearrangement links TRBV18 to TRBJ1-1; D is uncertain. V lost 6 bases, J lost 5 bases, and 13 bases lay in between. The CDR3 spans 13 residues. Germline values: CDR1 KGHSH, CDR2 LQKENI. The CDR3 loop reads CASSPQGGTEAFF. The CDR3 nucleotides are TGTGCCAGCTCGCCTCAAGGAGGGACTGAAGCTTTCTTT.